Sequencing of this TCR beta chain was carried out in a study of cytomegalovirus exposure and HLA in healthy donors. Trimming took 2 bases from V and 4 from J, leaving 12 bases between them. The length of the CDR3 is 15 residues. Germline CDR1 and CDR2: SGHTA and FQGNSA. PCR used 60 Vbeta primers and 13 Jbeta primers. Assay used: immunoSEQ multiplex PCR; TCRdb lists only in-frame clones, some missing. The top ten hold roughly 3.5% of the sample, which has about 120,000 clones, about 73% seen once. Notes on this clone: Its target is not known.

Study findings and constraints: Highly shared sequence variants in one cluster were likely a sequencing artifact. The study carried out a later analysis of TCR beta sequences. It associated 15,000 to 20,000 of them with specific HLA alleles at a false discovery rate of 0.05.

The receptor's source is a woman aged 25 to 45 in good health and CMV-seropositive. The material sequenced was PBMCs. The J gene is TRBJ1-5, the V gene TRBV7-2; TRBD1 is a possible D gene (5 bases). CDR3 nucleotide sequence: TGTGCCAGCAGCTTAAATCAGGGTTGGAATCAGCCCCAGCATTTT. Protein product: CASSLNQGWNQPQHF. The full variable domain, in which reference TRBV7-2 and TRBJ1-5 provide the parts outside the CDR3, is GAGVSQSPSNKVTEKGKDVELRCDPISGHTALYWYRQSLGQGLEFLIYFQGNSAPDKSGLPSDRFSAERTGGSVSTLTIQRTQQEDSAVYLCASSLNQGWNQPQHFGDGTRLSIL.